One sample yielded the 20 T cell receptor beta chains listed below, sequenced in a study of T cell changes during pregnancy in multiple sclerosis. Clones were read by immunoSEQ multiplex PCR, and TCRdb kept only the in-frame ones, dropping some. The table shows 98,000 or so clones, with roughly 92% occurring only once. The source material was peripheral blood, sampled after pregnancy. These receptors came from a female donor with multiple sclerosis, enrolled in a pregnancy study.

V gene TRBV4-1 combines with J gene TRBJ2-5; D remains unclear. Near its end, the DNA agrees better with TRBJ2-7, so the J call may be wrong. The CDR3 is made up of 14 amino acids. Germline V gene lookup returns CDR1 MGHRA and CDR2 YSYEKL. The chain's CDR3 is CASSQVQDSYEQYF. CDR3 in DNA: TGCGCCAGCAGCCAAGTCCAGGACTCCTACGAGCAGTACTTC.

The chain links TRBV27 to TRBJ1-2, with 7 bases aligning to TRBD1. V dropped 4 bases and J dropped 2; count of bases not matched to a gene: 7. The CDR3 contains 15 residues. Germline CDR1 and CDR2: MNHEY and SMNVEV (reference sequence). The DNA of the CDR3 is TGTGCCAGCAGTTGGACAGGCTCTGCAAACTATGGCTACACCTTC. Translating gives CASSWTGSANYGYTF.

V is TRBV19 and J is TRBJ2-7; 9 bases are shared with TRBD2. The CDR3 consists of 15 residues. Germline V gene lookup returns CDR1 LNHDA and CDR2 SQIVND (reference sequence). V shed 3 bases, J shed 7 bases, and the junction held 10 bases outside the gene matches. For the CDR3, the DNA is TGTGCCAGTAGTATGTTGGCGGGAGGGCTGCAGGAGCAGTACTTC. This sequence encodes CASSMLAGGLQEQYF.

This clone was recorded only once. The chain uses TRBV11-2 and TRBJ2-7, with D perhaps matching TRBD1 (6 bases). With 1 base removed from V and 3 bases from J, the gap between germline ends came to 13 bases. Germline CDR1 is SGHAT and CDR2 is FQNNGV. The CDR3 totals 15 residues. The CDR3 DNA follows: TGTGCCAGCAGCTTAGGCGCAGGGGCCGACTACGAGCAGTACTTC. This codes for CASSLGAGADYEQYF.

The chain is built from TRBV27 and TRBJ2-7; TRBD1 aligns across 10 bases. CDR3 length: 15 amino acids. Trimming took 5 bases from V and 7 from J; bases not matched to a gene: 11. Per the germline V gene, CDR1 is MNHEY and CDR2 is SMNVEV (reference sequence). The CDR3 coding sequence is TGTGCCAGCAGTGACTCGGGACAGGGGTTCAGGGAGCAGTACTTC. Translated, it gives CASSDSGQGFREQYF.

The rearrangement uses TRBV5-1 and TRBJ2-1, with 7 bases aligning to TRBD2. V lost 3 bases to trimming and J lost 6 bases; unmatched junction nucleotides: 6. This CDR3 region has 14 residues. The germline V gene has CDR1 SGHRS and CDR2 YFSETQ. The DNA of the CDR3 is TGCGCCAGCAGCTGGGACTACTTGGGCAATGAGCAGTTCTTC. Its translation: CASSWDYLGNEQFF.

The V gene is TRBV9, the J gene TRBJ1-2, with TRBD1 matching over 10 bases. Germline assignment: CDR1 SGDLS and CDR2 YYNGEE. The CDR3 is 15 residues long. J was trimmed by 2 bases and V by 4 bases; bases with no gene match: 5. The CDR3 coding sequence is TGTGCCAGCAGCAGCCGGGACAGGGGAAACTATGGCTACACCTTC. Translation gives CASSSRDRGNYGYTF.

The chain joins TRBV19 to TRBJ2-5; 9 nucleotides match TRBD2. This CDR3 has 15 residues. Germline values: CDR1 LNHDA, CDR2 SQIVND (reference sequence). Trimming cost V 10 bases and J 3 bases; bases outside gene matches: 12. CDR3 DNA sequence: TGTGCCACTGGCGGGAGGGCCGTGGGGGAAGAGACCCAGTACTTC. It yields the protein CATGGRAVGEETQYF.

This clone was observed a single time. The rearrangement links TRBV6-1 to TRBJ1-2; 9 bases map to TRBD1. CDR3 length equals 13 residues. After removal of 6 bases from V and 1 base from J, the junction contained 0 bases not matched to a gene. Germline values: CDR1 MNHNS, CDR2 SASEGT. This CDR3 reads CASRGQGNYGYTF. CDR3 DNA sequence: TGTGCCAGCAGGGGACAGGGTAACTATGGCTACACCTTC.

The chain recombines TRBV5-1 with TRBJ1-2; TRBD1 matches at 10 bases. Germline values: CDR1 SGHRS, CDR2 YFSETQ. The CDR3 is made up of 16 amino acids. V shed 0 bases and J 2 bases; nucleotides not matched to a gene: 4. Written as DNA, the CDR3 is TGCGCCAGCAGCTTGGGAGACAGGGGGCGGAACTATGGCTACACCTTC. Protein sequence: CASSLGDRGRNYGYTF.

J is TRBJ1-1 and V is TRBV15; TRBD1 is a possible D gene (5 bases). CDR1 and CDR2 from the germline V gene are LNHNV and YYDKDF (reference sequence). The V and J ends lost 3 bases and 0 bases respectively, with 11 bases between them. The CDR3 extends over 15 amino acids. The CDR3 here is CATSSDRSMNTEAFF. As DNA, the CDR3 is TGTGCCACCAGCAGTGACAGATCTATGAACACTGAAGCTTTCTTT.

This chain connects TRBV6-1 to TRBJ2-7; tentative D call: TRBD2 (6 bases). Germline CDR1 MNHNS, CDR2 SASEGT. V dropped 1 base and J dropped 2 bases, with 12 bases sitting between them. This CDR3 spans 15 amino acids. The CDR3, as DNA: TGTGCCAGCAGTGAAGTAGGGCGGGAACCCTACGAGCAGTACTTC. Residues: CASSEVGREPYEQYF.

This chain links TRBV2 with TRBJ2-7; 8 bases line up with TRBD1. J gave up 6 bases and V 10 bases, and 11 bases lay outside the gene matches. Germline V gene lookup returns CDR1 SNHLY and CDR2 FYNNEI. This CDR3 comprises 13 residues. CDR3 coding DNA: TGTGCCATCCAGACAGGGGTAGTTTCCGAGCAGTACTTC. Residues: CAIQTGVVSEQYF. Based on the CDR3 plus reference TRBV2 and TRBJ2-7, the full variable domain is EPEVTQTPSHQVTQMGQEVILRCVPISNHLYFYWYRQILGQKVEFLVSFYNNEISEKSEIFDDQFSVERPDGSNFTLKIRSTKLEDSAMYFCAIQTGVVSEQYFGPGTRLTVT.

Only one count was recorded for this clone. The chain has TRBV6-5 and TRBJ1-1; the match to TRBD1 covers 9 bases. J lost 3 bases, V lost 6 bases, and 2 bases had no gene match. Germline CDR1 MNHEY, CDR2 SVGAGI. This CDR3 has 13 residues. CDR3 in amino acids: CASSRTGDTEAFF. Here the CDR3 DNA reads TGTGCCAGCAGCCGGACAGGGGACACTGAAGCTTTCTTT.

The rearrangement joins TRBV5-6 to TRBJ2-1; 7 nucleotides line up with TRBD1. The V gene end was trimmed by 4 bases and the J gene end by 4 bases; junction bases not matched to a gene: 5. Germline CDR1 and CDR2: SGHDT and YYEEEE. CDR3 length: 14 residues. DNA for the CDR3: TGTGCCAGCAGCCGGGACAGATCATACAATGAGCAGTTCTTC. Residues: CASSRDRSYNEQFF.

The V call is TRBV28, the J call TRBJ1-1; D uncertain. V shed 3 bases and J shed 1 base, with 6 bases lying between them. The CDR3 loop spans 13 amino acids. CDR1 is MDHEN and CDR2 is SYDVKM in the germline V gene. The CDR3, as DNA: TGTGCCAGCAGTTTGGAGGAGAACACTGAAGCTTTCTTT. Translating gives CASSLEENTEAFF. The full variable domain, in which reference TRBV28 and TRBJ1-1 provide the parts outside the CDR3, is DVKVTQSSRYLVKRTGEKVFLECVQDMDHENMFWYRQDPGLGLRLIYFSYDVKMKEKGDIPEGYSVSREKKERFSLILESASTNQTSMYLCASSLEENTEAFFGQGTRLTVV.

This clone was observed once. The chain has TRBV7-8 and TRBJ2-7; a weak D match, TRBD1 (6 bases). Germline values: CDR1 SGHVS, CDR2 FQNEAQ. The V end lost 5 bases, the J end lost 4 bases, and 12 bases lay between the germline ends. This CDR3 spans 13 amino acids. CDR3 in amino acids: CASSADRLYEQYF. The CDR3 bases are TGTGCCAGCAGCGCTGACAGGTTGTACGAGCAGTACTTC.

V gene TRBV5-1 combines with J gene TRBJ2-1, with 7 positions matching TRBD2. V dropped 0 bases and J dropped 5; count of bases not matched to a gene: 2. This CDR3 has 14 amino acids. The germline gives CDR1 SGHRS, CDR2 YFSETQ. The CDR3 reads CASSLASGNNEQFF. CDR3 coding DNA: TGCGCCAGCAGCTTGGCTAGCGGAAACAATGAGCAGTTCTTC. The full variable domain, completed using reference TRBV5-1 and TRBJ2-1, is KAGVTQTPRYLIKTRGQQVTLSCSPISGHRSVSWYQQTPGQGLQFLFEYFSETQRNKGNFPGRFSGRQFSNSRSEMNVSTLELGDSALYLCASSLASGNNEQFFGPGTRLTVL.

As DNA, the CDR3 is TGTGCCAGCAGCGTAGGACAGTCAACTGGAAACACCATATATTTT. This encodes CASSVGQSTGNTIYF. The chain employs TRBV9 and TRBJ1-3; TRBD1 might be the D (5 bases). The CDR3 covers 15 residues. Germline CDR1 reads SGDLS; CDR2 reads YYNGEE. V was trimmed by 0 bases and J by 2 bases, leaving 9 bases between them.

This clone occurred a few times. This chain joins TRBV19 and TRBJ1-4, with D possibly TRBD1 on 6 matching bases. V was cut by 4 bases and J by 5 bases, with 11 bases left in between. The CDR3 is 14 residues long. Germline CDR1 reads LNHDA; CDR2 reads SQIVND (reference sequence). The CDR3 is CASSSRGFNEKLFF. The CDR3 DNA follows: TGTGCCAGTAGTAGCAGGGGTTTCAATGAAAAACTGTTTTTT. The whole variable domain, remainder taken from reference TRBV19 and TRBJ1-4, is DGGITQSPKYLFRKEGQNVTLSCEQNLNHDAMYWYRQDPGQGLRLIYYSQIVNDFQKGDIAEGYSVSREKKESFPLTVTSAQKNPTAFYLCASSSRGFNEKLFFGSGTQLSVL.